This T cell receptor beta chain was profiled in a study of vaccination effects on CD4 cells after COVID-19. Study details: Post-vaccine specimens arrived a median 72 days past the second dose.

Comment on this clone: What it binds is unknown.

Using immunoSEQ multiplex PCR, the repertoire was profiled, and TCRdb retains in-frame clones only, with some absent. The table lists around 24,000 clones, over 70% of them singletons. Trimming took 5 bases from V and 2 from J; bases not matched to a gene: 12. The V gene's germline CDR1 is SGHAT and CDR2 FQNNGV. This CDR3 contains 18 residues. Viral peptide pools were used in the ViraFEST assay to expand antigen-specific CD4+ T cells, and sequencing came afterward. Following a roughly eleven-day culture, CD4+ T cells were purified. Two doses of either BNT162b2 or mRNA-1273 were given to each participant. At days 3 and 7, half of the medium was exchanged for IL-2 medium.

Material: CD4+ T cells from PBMCs cultured with HCoV-NL63 spike peptides, obtained after COVID-19 vaccination. The TCR was taken from a human donor who received a COVID-19 vaccine. The chain combines TRBV11-2 with TRBJ2-7; 13 bases are shared with TRBD2. CDR3 protein: CASSKGGGLAGVTYEQYF. The CDR3 DNA reads as TGTGCCAGCAGCAAGGGGGGCGGACTAGCGGGAGTCACCTACGAGCAGTACTTC. The full variable domain, completed using reference TRBV11-2 and TRBJ2-7, is EAGVAQSPRYKIIEKRQSVAFWCNPISGHATLYWYQQILGQGPKLLIQFQNNGVVDDSQLPKDRFSAERLKGVDSTLKIQPAKLEDSAVYLCASSKGGGLAGVTYEQYFGPGTRLTVT.